These 16 T cell receptor beta chains were sequenced from one sample in a study of OX40 agonist ivuxolimab in advanced cancers. Generated by immunoSEQ multiplex PCR, the TCRdb table keeps only in-frame clones and is missing some. The sample records tens of thousands of clones, roughly 86% being singletons. The sample consisted of CD4+ or CD8+ T cells sorted from blood, taken in a trial of the OX40 agonist ivuxolimab. The receptors here all came from an adult with an advanced solid tumor such as melanoma, head and neck, liver or kidney cancer.

The DNA of the CDR3 is TGCGCCAGCAGCTCCGGGCAGGGGGCTACTCTAGGCGAGCAGTACTTC. The encoded protein is CASSSGQGATLGEQYF. The chain links TRBV5-1 to TRBJ2-7; 8 nucleotides agree with TRBD1. Germline CDR1 is SGHRS and CDR2 is YFSETQ. The V and J ends lost 3 bases and 6 bases, in that order; junction bases with no gene match: 14. The CDR3 loop spans 16 amino acids.

This rearrangement joins TRBV19 to TRBJ2-7, with D perhaps assigned TRBD1 or TRBD2 (5 bases each). The germline V gene encodes CDR1 LNHDA and CDR2 SQIVND (reference sequence). There are 11 residues in the CDR3. The CDR3 protein is CAVGPPSEQYF. The CDR3 bases are TGTGCGGTGGGACCCCCGAGCGAGCAGTACTTC.

The rearrangement links TRBV4-1 to TRBJ1-1; the D is unclear. The V and J ends lost 4 bases and 4 bases respectively, with 13 bases between them. Germline CDR1 is MGHRA and CDR2 is YSYEKL. The CDR3 sequence is 14 residues long. The CDR3 nucleotides are TGCGCCAGCAGCCCGGACCCCGGGCGCACTGAAGCTTTCTTT. Translation: CASSPDPGRTEAFF.

The V and J genes are TRBV5-1 and TRBJ2-2; D possibly uses TRBD1 or TRBD2 (6 bases each). V was trimmed by 4 bases and J by 0 bases, leaving 13 bases between them. CDR1 is SGHRS and CDR2 is YFSETQ in the germline V gene. The CDR3 runs 16 residues. DNA for the CDR3: TGCGCCAGCAGCCCTAAGGGGGGACCGAACACCGGGGAGCTGTTTTTT. This sequence encodes CASSPKGGPNTGELFF.

J is TRBJ2-7 and V is TRBV5-1; TRBD1 aligns across 7 bases. CDR1 is SGHRS and CDR2 is YFSETQ in the germline V gene. This CDR3 contains 14 residues. Germline trimming cut 0 bases from V and 6 bases from J; bases unmatched to any gene: 6. The CDR3 nucleotides are TGCGCCAGCAGCTTGGGAGAAGGGACAGTCGAGCAGTACTTC. This sequence encodes CASSLGEGTVEQYF.

The gene calls are TRBV2 and TRBJ1-4, with TRBD1 matching over 8 bases. V was pared by 8 bases and J by 7 bases, with 6 bases of the junction left unmatched. The CDR3 is made up of 13 amino acids. Germline V gene sequence: CDR1 SNHLY, CDR2 FYNNEI. This CDR3 reads CASRQGRTEKLFF. The CDR3 coding sequence is TGTGCCAGCCGACAGGGGCGGACTGAAAAACTGTTTTTT.

This chain links TRBV5-1 with TRBJ2-3, with 14 bases fitting TRBD2. Germline CDR1 is SGHRS and CDR2 is YFSETQ. Trimming cost V 1 base and J 6 bases; bases outside gene matches: 4. This CDR3 spans 16 amino acids. As DNA, the CDR3 is TGCGCCAGCAGCTTGTCGGGACTAGCGGGAGCGGATACGCAGTATTTT. This translates into CASSLSGLAGADTQYF.

The V call is TRBV5-1, the J call TRBJ2-5; 7 nucleotides agree with TRBD1. Germline-derived CDR1 and CDR2 are SGHRS and YFSETQ. The CDR3 has 15 amino acids. V shed 0 bases, J shed 3 bases, and the junction held 5 bases outside the gene matches. CDR3 residues: CASSLEFGTEETQYF. DNA for the CDR3: TGCGCCAGCAGCTTGGAGTTCGGGACAGAAGAGACCCAGTACTTC.

This rearrangement joins TRBV19 to TRBJ1-4; D is unresolved. CDR1 and CDR2 from the germline V gene are LNHDA and SQIVND (reference sequence). The CDR3 consists of 13 residues. V lost 8 bases, J lost 8 bases, and 15 bases lay in between. The CDR3 here is CASAWTLGEKLFF. CDR3 coding DNA: TGTGCCAGTGCCTGGACTTTGGGAGAAAAACTGTTTTTT. Full variable domain (remainder filled in from reference TRBV19 and TRBJ1-4): DGGITQSPKYLFRKEGQNVTLSCEQNLNHDAMYWYRQDPGQGLRLIYYSQIVNDFQKGDIAEGYSVSREKKESFPLTVTSAQKNPTAFYLCASAWTLGEKLFFGSGTQLSVL.

The V gene is TRBV7-8, the J gene TRBJ2-7; D is unresolved. The CDR3 spans 14 residues. The germline V gene encodes CDR1 SGHVS and CDR2 FQNEAQ. Trimming took 3 bases from V and 4 from J, leaving 13 bases between them. CDR3 sequence reads: CASSLGLDTYEQYF. CDR3 DNA sequence: TGTGCCAGCAGCTTGGGCCTAGATACTTACGAGCAGTACTTC.

This clone was seen a single time. The J gene is TRBJ2-5, the V gene TRBV5-1; 9 bases align to TRBD1. This CDR3 has 15 amino acids. Looked up from germline, CDR1 is SGHRS and CDR2 is YFSETQ. V shed 4 bases and J 3 bases; nucleotides not matched to a gene: 7. This CDR3 is CASSPAGQGKETQYF. Written as DNA, the CDR3 is TGCGCCAGCAGCCCCGCGGGACAGGGCAAAGAGACCCAGTACTTC.

This clone turned up a few times. The chain carries TRBV10-2 and TRBJ2-1; TRBD2 might be the D (5 bases). This CDR3 comprises 12 residues. From germline, CDR1 is WSHSY and CDR2 SAAADI. V was trimmed by 6 bases and J by 8 bases, leaving 11 bases between them. DNA for the CDR3: TGCGCCAGCAGCGCCCCAGCGGATGAGCAGTTCTTC. It specifies CASSAPADEQFF.

The chain couples TRBV27 to TRBJ1-1; D gene uncertain. CDR1 and CDR2 (germline): MNHEY, SMNVEV (reference sequence). Trimming took 2 bases from V and 3 from J, leaving 13 bases between them. The CDR3 is 15 residues long. The CDR3 is CASSLRASLDTEAFF. The CDR3 coding sequence is TGTGCCAGCAGTTTAAGGGCCTCTCTGGACACTGAAGCTTTCTTT.

This rearrangement joins TRBV7-8 to TRBJ1-2; TRBD1 might be the D (6 bases). Germline V lookup: CDR1 SGHVS, CDR2 FQNEAQ. CDR3 length equals 13 residues. Between the trimmed V and J ends, which lost 5 bases and 3 bases, there was a span of 10 bases. In DNA form, the CDR3 reads TGTGCCAGCAGCCTCCGACAGGACTATGGCTACACCTTC. Its protein product is CASSLRQDYGYTF.

V and J are TRBV2 and TRBJ1-2, with 7 bases aligning to TRBD1. CDR3 length: 13 amino acids. The J segment lost 7 bases and the V segment lost 6 bases, leaving 8 bases of the junction unmatched. Looked up from germline, CDR1 is SNHLY and CDR2 is FYNNEI. This CDR3 is CASSLGQHRGYTF. The DNA for the CDR3 is TGTGCCAGCAGCCTGGGACAGCACCGTGGCTACACCTTC.

The chain employs TRBV28 and TRBJ1-5, with D possibly being TRBD1 (6 bases). Germline assignment: CDR1 MDHEN and CDR2 SYDVKM. Trimming took 6 bases from V and 4 from J, leaving 19 bases between them. There are 16 residues in the CDR3. CDR3 nucleotides: TGTGCCAGCAGGGGGGGGCCAGCCTCTAGAAATCAGCCCCAGCATTTT. Translating it yields CASRGGPASRNQPQHF.